The source of this T cell receptor (beta chain) is a study of control samples from healthy donors and cancer patients. Assay used: immunoSEQ multiplex PCR; TCRdb lists only in-frame clones, some missing. The repertoire includes about 94,000 clones, 75% to 95% of them detected once, and over 3% sits in the top ten. Germline CDR1 KGHSH, CDR2 LQKENI. There are 16 residues in the CDR3. Worth noting for this clone: One junction end does not reproduce the germline sequence, and a read error may be involved.

The chain couples TRBV18 to TRBJ2-4; TRBD1 aligns across 9 bases. The source of this sequence is a young woman in good health. The specimen was blood. The CDR3 bases are TGTGCTGGCTCACCAGGGACAGGGATAGCCAGAAACATTCAGTACTTC. This gives the protein CAGSPGTGIARNIQYF.